One T cell receptor (beta chain) is described in this entry. Its antigen is unknown. This record belongs to a study of CD8+ T cells in alopecia areata. The treatment: oral pan-JAK inhibitor, 5-10 mg twice daily. Peripheral blood and lesional scalp punch biopsies were taken from alopecia areata patients. Findings and caveats of the study: A large proportion of expanded lesional clones were detected persisting in scalp and blood during tofacitinib.

RNA extraction was followed by reverse transcription into cDNA, which acted as the sequencing template. TCRdb keeps only in-frame clones here, not all; method: immunoSEQ multiplex PCR. The sample carries about 210,000 clones, over 60% recorded once. This CDR3 is 12 amino acids long. CDR1 is SQVTM and CDR2 is ANQGSEA in the germline V gene. The origin of this receptor is a human donor with alopecia areata. The sequencing used CD4+ T cells sorted from blood, collected at week 4, from a patient treated with tofacitinib. This chain uses TRBV29-1 with TRBJ2-7; the D is unclear. The end of the DNA aligns better with TRBJ2-5, so the J call may be wrong. The CDR3 region is CSVLPMGETQYF. The CDR3 DNA reads as TGCAGCGTCCTTCCCATGGGAGAGACCCAGTACTTC.